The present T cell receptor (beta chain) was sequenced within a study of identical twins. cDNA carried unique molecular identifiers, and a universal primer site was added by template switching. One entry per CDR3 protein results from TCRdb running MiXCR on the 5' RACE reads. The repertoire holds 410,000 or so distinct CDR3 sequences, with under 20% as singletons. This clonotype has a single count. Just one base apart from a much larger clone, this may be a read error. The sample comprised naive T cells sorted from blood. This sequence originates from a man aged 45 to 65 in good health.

CDR3 protein: CASSFVGEGGNEQFF. The CDR3, as DNA: TGTGCCAGCAGTTTTGTGGGGGAGGGTGGCAATGAGCAGTTCTTC. The chain joins TRBV12-3 or TRBV12-4 to TRBJ2-1; TRBD2 matches at 7 bases. This CDR3 has 15 amino acids. The trim removed 3 bases at V and 6 bases at J, leaving 8 bases unmatched.